This T cell receptor beta chain was captured in a study of cytomegalovirus exposure and HLA in healthy donors. The study, taken as a whole, reports: Overall, under 200 TCR beta chains were annotated as cytomegalovirus-associated. Rare TCR sequences dominated, though some public TCRs recurred in many donors. In vitro, a few CMV-associated chains proved specific for CMV antigens.

CDR1 and CDR2 from the germline V gene are SEHNR and FQNEAQ (reference sequence). The V end lost 10 bases, the J end lost 4 bases, and 16 bases lay between the germline ends. The CDR3 runs to 13 residues. A word on this clone: The antigen is undetermined.

Profiled with immunoSEQ multiplex PCR; TCRdb holds only in-frame clones, not every one. The sample carries approximately 140,000 clones, about 86% recorded once. The genes are TRBV7-9 and TRBJ1-2, with D possibly TRBD1 on 6 matching bases. The TCR was taken from a young man in good health and CMV-seronegative. Input material: PBMCs. Written as DNA, the CDR3 is TGTGCCACCCCCGGGACATGGATCTATGGCTACACCTTC. Protein product: CATPGTWIYGYTF.